Only one count was recorded for the clone carrying this T cell receptor beta chain. Some clones are missing from TCRdb's copy, which holds only in-frame ones; the method was immunoSEQ multiplex PCR. Of 100,000 to 150,000 clones in the sample, around 85% are singletons; the top ten hold about 2.2%. Germline V lookup: CDR1 SGHDT, CDR2 YYEEEE. CDR3 size: 14 residues. V was clipped by 3 bases and J by 12 bases, with 21 bases between them. The entry originates in a study of cytomegalovirus exposure and HLA in healthy donors. The chain carries TRBV5-6 and TRBJ2-5; D possibly corresponds to TRBD1 (5 bases). The TCR comes from a woman aged 30 to 39 in good health and CMV-seronegative. The sample taken for sequencing was PBMCs. CDR3 bases: TGTGCCAGCAGCTCAGACCCGTATAGGGGATTTGAGTACTTC. This codes for CASSSDPYRGFEYF.